This TCR beta chain was sequenced during a study of cytomegalovirus exposure and HLA in healthy donors. General observations from the study: The analysis excluded some indistinguishable V segments, including TRBV6-2 and TRBV6-3. The records held CMV serostatus as the only immune exposure information.

Primers for the PCR totalled 60 Vbeta and 13 Jbeta. This table comes from immunoSEQ multiplex PCR, and its TCRdb copy is limited to in-frame clones, with some not included. The sample consists of some 67,000 clones, roughly 80% of them appearing once. To note about this clone: The antigen remains undetermined.

J lost 5 bases, V lost 4 bases, and 16 bases had no gene match. The CDR3 consists of 18 residues. Germline CDR1 is SGHVS and CDR2 is FNYEAQ. The source of this sequence is a woman in her twenties or thirties in good health and CMV-seronegative. Sequencing used PBMCs. The rearrangement uses TRBV7-6 and TRBJ2-5; 10 bases line up with TRBD1. CDR3: CASSSAPGTGDIMETQYF. The CDR3 nucleotides are TGTGCCAGCAGCTCCGCCCCCGGGACAGGGGATATTATGGAGACCCAGTACTTC.